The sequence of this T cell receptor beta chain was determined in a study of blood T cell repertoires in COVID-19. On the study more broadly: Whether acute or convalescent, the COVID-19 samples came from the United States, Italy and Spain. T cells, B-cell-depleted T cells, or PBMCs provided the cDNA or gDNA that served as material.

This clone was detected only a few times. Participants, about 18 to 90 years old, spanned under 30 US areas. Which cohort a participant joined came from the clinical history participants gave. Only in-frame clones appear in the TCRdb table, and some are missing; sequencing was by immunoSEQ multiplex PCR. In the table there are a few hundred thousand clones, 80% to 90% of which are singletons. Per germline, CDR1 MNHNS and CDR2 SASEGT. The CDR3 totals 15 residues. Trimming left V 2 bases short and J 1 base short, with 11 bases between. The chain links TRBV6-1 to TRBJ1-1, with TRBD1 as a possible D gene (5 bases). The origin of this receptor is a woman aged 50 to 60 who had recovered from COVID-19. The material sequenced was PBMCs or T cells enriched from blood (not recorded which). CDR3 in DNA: TGTGCCAGCAGTGAATGGGCAGGGTCGAACACTGAAGCTTTCTTT. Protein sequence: CASSEWAGSNTEAFF.